The rows below give T cell receptor beta chains drawn from one sample of a study of blood T cell repertoires in COVID-19. Assay: immunoSEQ multiplex PCR; the TCRdb copy retains only in-frame clones and omits some. The repertoire has hundreds of thousands of clones, 80% to 90% of them found once; the top ten carry more than 0.95%. The sequencing sample was made of PBMCs or T cells enriched from blood (not recorded which). The receptors derive from a man aged 25-45 years who had recovered from COVID-19. The CDR3 runs from the conserved cysteine through the conserved F or W. The order of the fields is V gene, clone size, J gene, CDR3 protein. Expanded clones get a size class; other rows say once, few or many, or leave the size out.

TRBV7-2	few	TRBJ2-7	CASSFSRDYEQYF
TRBV2	-	TRBJ1-5	CASSEKARQPQHF
TRBV5-1	-	TRBJ1-6	CASSDRPGFNSPLHF
TRBV6-2/TRBV6-3	-	TRBJ2-1	CASSYGHNEQFF
TRBV5-1	-	TRBJ2-1	CASSRNRGGHNEQFF
TRBV12-3/TRBV12-4	-	TRBJ1-2	CASSLTGIYGYTF
TRBV6-5	-	TRBJ1-6	CASTGGGNSPLHF
TRBV2	-	TRBJ2-3	CASSPITRPLDTQYF
TRBV28	-	TRBJ2-5	CASSQTHGGRETQYF
TRBV24-1	-	TRBJ2-7	CATSDPRQGPAYEQYF
TRBV7-6	-	TRBJ2-5	CASSLVGRGVPFPQETQYF
TRBV7-6	once	TRBJ2-1	CASSPAALYNEQFF
TRBV1	-	TRBJ1-2	CTSSQSEGQGHGYTF
TRBV18	-	TRBJ1-5	CASSPTGGRQPQHF
TRBV7-6	-	TRBJ1-6	CASSLRMRTGSNSPLHF
TRBV29-1	-	TRBJ1-2	CSVDPGNYGYTF
TRBV6-5	-	TRBJ2-7	CASSGQGWREQYF
TRBV18	-	TRBJ2-2	CASSPVDSTNTGELFF
TRBV28	-	TRBJ2-2	CASIGPGGPGGTGELFF
TRBV5-1	-	TRBJ2-2	CASSSPGQGPTGELFF
TRBV4-1	-	TRBJ2-1	CASSQSPGQGDNEQFF
TRBV19	-	TRBJ1-4	CASRDTGLATNEKLFF
TRBV11-2	-	TRBJ2-3	CASSFTPTDTQYF
TRBV28	-	TRBJ2-5	CASSPLTGSETQYF
TRBV11-2	few	TRBJ1-1	CASSSGTAYTEAFF
TRBV24-1	-	TRBJ2-3	CATSDSRRAADTQYF
TRBV7-9	-	TRBJ2-3	CASSLGRLAEGADTQYF
TRBV7-3	-	TRBJ2-7	CASSTGDHRGEQYF
TRBV19	few	TRBJ1-5	CASSIAQNQPQHF
TRBV5-1	few	TRBJ2-1	CASSSGLSGDEQFF
TRBV24-1	-	TRBJ1-5	CATSVYPLSGVGNQPQHF
TRBV28	-	TRBJ1-5	CASNGPRGTDTLISNQPQHF
TRBV5-4	-	TRBJ1-3	CASSQGQGAFGNTIYF
TRBV4-2	-	TRBJ2-1	CASSQDPTLAGVRNEQFF
TRBV10-1	-	TRBJ2-3	CASSGKYRGSTDTQYF
TRBV19	-	TRBJ1-4	CASSRGRANEKLFF
TRBV5-1	-	TRBJ2-1	CASSHKPPGLAGGPKSYNEQFF